A single TCR beta chain is shown here with its context. Its cognate antigen is unknown. Repertoires were generated with immunoSEQ multiplex PCR, while TCRdb's copy carries only in-frame clones and drops some. The data contain 70,000 to 90,000 clones, 78% of them seen just once; the ten biggest clones take up approximately 22%. The CDR3 is made up of 16 amino acids. V shed 1 base and J 4 bases; nucleotides not matched to a gene: 4. Germline V gene sequence: CDR1 SGHTA, CDR2 FQGNSA. This specimen belongs to a study of radiotherapy plus CTLA-4 blockade in lung cancer. Study details: Objective responses occurred in 15% to 20% of patients; around 28% had disease control.

General observations from the study: Strongest reported response predictors: early blood clone changes and post-radiation interferon-beta.

The receptor's source is a human donor with non-small cell lung cancer whose response to radiotherapy plus ipilimumab could not be evaluated. Some clones in this sample may be carry-over from other donors' samples. The chain links TRBV7-2 to TRBJ2-2, with 9 bases matching TRBD1. The source material was peripheral blood, sampled from a patient treated with radiotherapy plus ipilimumab. CDR3 loop: CASSLGTGAGTGELFF. CDR3 nucleotides: TGTGCCAGCAGCTTAGGGACAGGGGCAGGCACCGGGGAGCTGTTTTTT.